The 27 T cell receptor beta chains in this list originate from one sample, sequenced in a study of metastatic and nonmetastatic thyroid tumors. Through MiXCR, TCRdb re-clonotyped the PCR reads. The sample records under 30,000 clones, roughly 15% being singletons. Patients underwent thyroid surgery, and none had received any treatment before it. The material sequenced was blood. The source is a male donor with papillary thyroid cancer or a benign thyroid nodule (not recorded which). Some clones in this sample may be carry-over from other donors' samples.

Regarding this clone: This may be a read error, as it is one base from a much larger clone. J is TRBJ2-5 and V is TRBV11-2, with TRBD2 matching 7 bases. Germline CDR1 and CDR2: SGHAT and FQNNGV. Trimming removed 5 bases from V and 4 bases from J; junction bases left unmatched: 16. There are 17 residues in the CDR3. The CDR3 is CASSRLLSGKVGETQYF. The CDR3 coding sequence is TGTGCCAGCAGCCGCCTGTTGAGCGGGAAGGTTGGAGAGACCCAGTACTTC.

This chain links TRBV11-3 with TRBJ2-7; D is uncertain. Trimming stripped 4 bases from V and 4 bases from J, with 8 bases between. The CDR3 runs 12 residues. Germline CDR1 and CDR2: SGHNT and YENEEA. CDR3 loop: CASSSNRYEQYF. The DNA of the CDR3 is TGTGCCAGCAGCTCCAACCGATACGAGCAGTACTTC.

In its sample, this clone was seen many times. The chain couples TRBV7-9 to TRBJ2-2, with 7 bases lining up with TRBD2. V gave up 5 bases and J gave up 4 bases; unmatched junction bases: 7. CDR3 length equals 15 residues. Germline loops: CDR1 SEHNR, CDR2 FQNEAQ (reference sequence). Written as DNA, the CDR3 is TGTGCCAGCAGCACTTCCCGGGAGGTCACCGGGGAGCTGTTTTTT. Its translation: CASSTSREVTGELFF.

This clone was picked up many times. The chain links TRBV9 to TRBJ2-2; 7 bases are a match to TRBD2. CDR3 length: 15 amino acids. The germline gives CDR1 SGDLS, CDR2 YYNGEE. The J segment lost 4 bases and the V segment lost 2 bases, leaving 5 bases of the junction unmatched. CDR3 protein: CASSVGGTSTGELFF. Written as DNA, the CDR3 is TGTGCCAGCAGCGTGGGGGGGACTTCCACCGGGGAGCTGTTTTTT. The full variable domain, its missing parts supplied by reference TRBV9 and TRBJ2-2, is DSGVTQTPKHLITATGQRVTLRCSPRSGDLSVYWYQQSLDQGLQFLIQYYNGEERAKGNILERFSAQQFPDLHSELNLSSLELGDSALYFCASSVGGTSTGELFFGEGSRLTVL.

The chain couples TRBV11-3 to TRBJ1-6; D is uncertain. Germline-derived CDR1 and CDR2 are SGHNT and YENEEA. Trimming shortened V by 6 bases and J by 8 bases, and 11 bases separated the two germline ends. The CDR3 extends over 13 amino acids. Here the CDR3 DNA reads TGTGCCAGCAGGGGAGCTGGAGATTCACCCCTCCACTTT. Translating it yields CASRGAGDSPLHF.

This clone was recorded at least ten times. The chain couples TRBV20-1 to TRBJ1-5; D remains ambiguous. V dropped 3 bases and J dropped 0 bases, with 9 bases sitting between them. The CDR3 runs 14 residues. The germline V gene encodes CDR1 DFQATT and CDR2 SNEGSKA (reference sequence). DNA for the CDR3: TGCAGTGCTAGCTTCGGGTCTAGCAATCAGCCCCAGCATTTT. It specifies CSASFGSSNQPQHF.

This clone came up many times. The chain uses TRBV20-1 and TRBJ2-3; D tentatively reads TRBD1 or TRBD2 (5 bases each). The CDR3 is 15 amino acids. V lost 4 bases to trimming and J lost 5 bases, with 19 bases between them. Germline V gene lookup returns CDR1 DFQATT and CDR2 SNEGSKA (reference sequence). The CDR3 region has the DNA TGCAGTGCTAATGGCGCGGCTAGTGGGGGAGATACGCAGTATTTT. Translating gives CSANGAASGGDTQYF.

Of note for this clone: A single base separates this from a much larger clone, so it may be a read error. This rearrangement joins TRBV5-4 to TRBJ2-1; D unresolved. CDR1 is SGHNT and CDR2 is YYREEE in the germline V gene (reference sequence). The CDR3 consists of 13 residues. The V end lost 1 base, the J end lost 4 bases, and 6 bases lay between the germline ends. CDR3 nucleotides: TGTGCCAGCAGCTTGCCGAAATACAATGAGCAGTTCTTC. This translates into CASSLPKYNEQFF.

At least ten counts were recorded for this clone. The chain is built from TRBV20-1 and TRBJ1-1, with D perhaps matching TRBD1 (5 bases). The length of the CDR3 is 14 residues. Germline V lookup: CDR1 DFQATT, CDR2 SNEGSKA (reference sequence). V lost 0 bases to trimming and J lost 0 bases, with 8 bases between them. The CDR3: CSARDGTMNTEAFF. CDR3 nucleotide sequence: TGCAGTGCTAGAGACGGGACGATGAACACTGAAGCTTTCTTT.

This clone was picked up many times. J is TRBJ2-7 and V is TRBV7-2, with D perhaps being TRBD1 or TRBD2 (5 bases each). CDR1 and CDR2 from the germline V gene are SGHTA and FQGNSA. This CDR3 spans 14 amino acids. Deletions cut 5 bases from V and 3 bases from J, with 14 bases between. As DNA, the CDR3 is TGTGCCAGCAGCGTGGGGACCGCTGACTACGAGCAGTACTTC. Protein: CASSVGTADYEQYF. Based on the CDR3 plus reference TRBV7-2 and TRBJ2-7, the full variable domain is GAGVSQSPSNKVTEKGKDVELRCDPISGHTALYWYRQSLGQGLEFLIYFQGNSAPDKSGLPSDRFSAERTGGSVSTLTIQRTQQEDSAVYLCASSVGTADYEQYFGPGTRLTVT.

The chain couples TRBV7-6 to TRBJ2-3; TRBD1 matches at 9 bases. From germline, CDR1 is SGHVS and CDR2 FNYEAQ. J gave up 5 bases and V 5 bases, and 14 bases lay outside the gene matches. The CDR3 is 17 amino acids. CDR3 protein: CASSPTGTGLGRDTQYF. CDR3 coding DNA: TGTGCCAGCAGCCCGACCGGGACAGGGTTAGGGCGAGATACGCAGTATTTT. The variable domain in full, completed from reference TRBV7-6 and TRBJ2-3, reads GAGVSQSPRYKVTKRGQDVALRCDPISGHVSLYWYRQALGQGPEFLTYFNYEAQQDKSGLPNDRFSAERPEGSISTLTIQRTEQRDSAMYRCASSPTGTGLGRDTQYFGPGTRLTVL.

This clone was picked up many times. V is TRBV5-1 and J is TRBJ2-2, with 9 bases that match TRBD1. The germline V gene has CDR1 SGHRS and CDR2 YFSETQ. The CDR3 extends over 17 amino acids. After removal of 6 bases from V and 0 bases from J, the junction contained 9 bases not matched to a gene. CDR3 loop: CASKPPGTGSNTGELFF. The CDR3 DNA reads as TGCGCCAGCAAGCCCCCCGGGACAGGGTCGAACACCGGGGAGCTGTTTTTT. Using reference TRBV5-1 and TRBJ2-2 for the parts outside the CDR3, the full variable domain is KAGVTQTPRYLIKTRGQQVTLSCSPISGHRSVSWYQQTPGQGLQFLFEYFSETQRNKGNFPGRFSGRQFSNSRSEMNVSTLELGDSALYLCASKPPGTGSNTGELFFGEGSRLTVL.

This clone was detected ten times or more. The genes are TRBV2 and TRBJ2-3; D is unclear. V shed 3 bases and J shed 5 bases, with 15 bases lying between them. CDR1 and CDR2 from the germline V gene are SNHLY and FYNNEI. This CDR3 comprises 15 residues. As DNA, the CDR3 is TGTGCCAGCAGTGATGGGTTAGCTGGCGGAGATACGCAGTATTTT. Amino acid sequence: CASSDGLAGGDTQYF.

This clone was detected many times. The chain carries TRBV27 and TRBJ2-7; D gene uncertain. This CDR3 is built from 11 residues. Trimming shortened V by 6 bases and J by 2 bases, and 5 bases separated the two germline ends. CDR1 is MNHEY and CDR2 is SMNVEV in the germline V gene (reference sequence). The CDR3, as DNA: TGTGCCAGCAGCTCCCCCTACGAGCAGTACTTC. It specifies CASSSPYEQYF.

This clone was seen repeatedly, ten times or more. The J gene is TRBJ2-1, the V gene TRBV28; 8 nucleotides line up with TRBD2. Trimming at V came to 6 bases and at J to 6 bases, leaving 13 bases not matched to a gene. CDR1 is MDHEN, CDR2 SYDVKM, per germline. The CDR3 totals 16 residues. CDR3 DNA sequence: TGTGCCAGCAGCGTCCCGGTGGGACTAGGGTCCAATGAGCAGTTCTTC. The encoded protein is CASSVPVGLGSNEQFF.

At least ten counts were recorded for this clone. The chain's CDR3 is CASSPRDRGSWEQYF. For the CDR3, the DNA is TGTGCCAGCAGTCCCCGGGACAGGGGGTCCTGGGAGCAGTACTTC. The chain has TRBV6-1 and TRBJ2-7; 11 bases agree with TRBD1. The ends lost 5 bases at V and 7 bases at J; junction bases unmatched: 10. The CDR3 sequence is 15 residues long. Germline CDR1 and CDR2: MNHNS and SASEGT.

This clone was seen ten or more times. This chain uses TRBV10-2 with TRBJ1-3; weak D call: TRBD1 (6 bases). CDR1 is WSHSY, CDR2 SAAADI, per germline. This CDR3 is 15 amino acids long. V was shortened by 6 bases and J by 0 bases, with 12 bases between the two germline ends. CDR3 sequence reads: CASSDRTSSGNTIYF. The CDR3 DNA reads as TGCGCCAGCAGCGACAGGACTTCCTCTGGAAACACCATATATTTT.

Note on this clone: A read error may explain this, as a much larger clone is one base away. The V and J genes are TRBV2 and TRBJ1-1; D unclear. Per germline, CDR1 SNHLY and CDR2 FYNNEI. This CDR3 spans 11 amino acids. CDR3 sequence reads: CASSGTMNALF. In nucleotides, the CDR3 is TGTGCCAGCAGTGGGACTATGAATGCTTTATTT.

The rearrangement uses TRBV5-4 and TRBJ2-7; D gene unclear. Germline V gene sequence: CDR1 SGHNT, CDR2 YYREEE (reference sequence). The CDR3 contains 14 residues. V was clipped by 2 bases and J by 5 bases, with 14 bases between them. The CDR3 sequence: CASSFWSASNEQYF. CDR3 DNA: TGTGCCAGCAGCTTTTGGTCGGCATCCAACGAGCAGTACTTC.

The chain couples TRBV2 to TRBJ2-7; no firm D call. V was pared by 7 bases and J by 7 bases, with 11 bases between. The CDR3 extends over 11 amino acids. Germline V gene lookup returns CDR1 SNHLY and CDR2 FYNNEI. The DNA for the CDR3 is TGTGCCAGCATGAGCGCGTGTGAGCAGTACTTC. This sequence encodes CASMSACEQYF.

The CDR3 coding sequence is TGTGCCAGCAGCGAATACCTCGGCGTCTTCTACAATGAGCAGTTCTTC. This gives the protein CASSEYLGVFYNEQFF. V usage is TRBV6-4 and J usage is TRBJ2-1, with no clear D. With 6 bases removed from V and 3 bases from J, the gap between germline ends came to 18 bases. There are 16 residues in the CDR3. Germline CDR1 and CDR2: MRHNA and SNTAGT.

The sample holds many counts of this clone. The chain joins TRBV6-6 to TRBJ1-2; perhaps TRBD1 as D (6 bases). The CDR3 runs 16 residues. The V end was cut by 1 base, the J end by 5 bases, with 17 bases between. CDR1 and CDR2 from the germline V gene are MNHNY and SVGAGI (reference sequence). In nucleotides, the CDR3 is TGTGCCAGCAGTTACTACCGGACAGAGTCTTTTTATGGCTACACCTTC. This encodes CASSYYRTESFYGYTF.

This clone was observed many times. The V and J genes are TRBV20-1 and TRBJ2-3, with TRBD1 matching over 7 bases. CDR3 size: 13 residues. Germline V gene data show CDR1 as DFQATT and CDR2 as SNEGSKA (reference sequence). The V gene end was trimmed by 6 bases and the J gene end by 6 bases; junction bases not matched to a gene: 9. CDR3 nucleotides: TGCAGTGCACCAGGGGACAGCCCGGATACGCAGTATTTT. It yields the protein CSAPGDSPDTQYF.

This clone came up many times. The chain carries TRBV5-1 and TRBJ2-2; no definite D call. The CDR3 loop spans 17 amino acids. Per the germline V gene, CDR1 is SGHRS and CDR2 is YFSETQ. The germline V and J ends were trimmed by 0 bases and 4 bases, with 16 bases remaining between them. The CDR3 spells CASSLVMRQTGTGELFF. For the CDR3, the DNA is TGCGCCAGCAGCTTGGTGATGCGCCAAACGGGCACCGGGGAGCTGTTTTTT.

On this clone itself: The junction departs from the called germline gene at one end, perhaps through a read error. The genes are TRBV5-1 and TRBJ2-3; D remains unclear. Germline lookup yields CDR1 SGHRS and CDR2 YFSETQ. The CDR3 runs 17 residues. The CDR3 sequence is CASILADLLASTDTQYF. The CDR3 coding sequence is TGCGCCAGCATCTTGGCCGATTTGTTGGCTTCCACAGATACGCAGTATTTT.

V is TRBV19 and J is TRBJ1-2; no firm D call. The CDR3 length is 12 residues. Germline lookup yields CDR1 LNHDA and CDR2 SQIVND (reference sequence). The CDR3 reads CSISAEGFGYTF. CDR3 DNA sequence: TGTTCCATCAGTGCAGAGGGATTTGGCTACACCTTC.

The CDR3 is CSASQGEIYGYTF. For the CDR3, the DNA is TGCAGTGCTAGCCAGGGGGAGATCTATGGCTACACCTTC. The chain combines TRBV20-1 with TRBJ1-2, with 7 bases matching TRBD1. V trimming: 3 bases; J trimming: 4 bases; junction bases outside the gene matches: 5. Germline CDR1 and CDR2: DFQATT and SNEGSKA (reference sequence). CDR3 length: 13 amino acids.